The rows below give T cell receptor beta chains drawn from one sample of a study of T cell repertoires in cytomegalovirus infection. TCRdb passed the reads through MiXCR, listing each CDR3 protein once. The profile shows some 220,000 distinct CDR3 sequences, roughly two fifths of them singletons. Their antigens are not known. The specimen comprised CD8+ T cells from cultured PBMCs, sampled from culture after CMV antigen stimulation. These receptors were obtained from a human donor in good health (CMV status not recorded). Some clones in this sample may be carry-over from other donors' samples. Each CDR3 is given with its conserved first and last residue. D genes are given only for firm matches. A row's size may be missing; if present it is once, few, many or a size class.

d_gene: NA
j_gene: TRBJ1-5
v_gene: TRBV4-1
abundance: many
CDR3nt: TGCGCCAGCAGCCAAGTAGCGGGACCGCCGCGAGGGGGTCAGCCCCAGCATTTT
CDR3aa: CASSQVAGPPRGGQPQHF

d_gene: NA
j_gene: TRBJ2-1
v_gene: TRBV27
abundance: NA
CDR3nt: TGTGCCAGCAGTCTTCTGGGAGAATCATACAATGAGCAGTTCTTC
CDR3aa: CASSLLGESYNEQFF

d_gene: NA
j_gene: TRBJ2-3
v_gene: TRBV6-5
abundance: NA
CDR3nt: TGTGCCAGCAGACCCATAGCACCGACTGCCCGCCATGATAATCCGCAGTATTTT
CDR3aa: CASRPIAPTARHDNPQYF

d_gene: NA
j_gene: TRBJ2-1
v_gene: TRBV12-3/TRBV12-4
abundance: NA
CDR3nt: TGTGCCAGCAGCACAGGGACCGGTGAGCAGTTCTTC
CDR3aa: CASSTGTGEQFF

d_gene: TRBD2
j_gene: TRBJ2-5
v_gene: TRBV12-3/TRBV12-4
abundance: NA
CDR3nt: TGTGCCAGCAGATCTGGGGTAGCGGGGCGAGAGACCCAGTACTTC
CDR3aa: CASRSGVAGRETQYF

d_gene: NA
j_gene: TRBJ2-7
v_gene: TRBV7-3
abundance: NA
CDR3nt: TGTGCCAGCAGCTTGAACAGTAACTACGAGCAGTACTTC
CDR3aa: CASSLNSNYEQYF

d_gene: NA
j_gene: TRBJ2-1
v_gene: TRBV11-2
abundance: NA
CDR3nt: TGTGCCAGCAGCTCCTCCGGTGGGGGGCCGCTAAGGGAGAATATCAATGAGCAGTTCTTC
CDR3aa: CASSSSGGGPLRENINEQFF

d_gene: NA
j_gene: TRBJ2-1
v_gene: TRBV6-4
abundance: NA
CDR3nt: TGTGCCAGCAGACGGGACGCCGAATCAGGAGAGCAGTTCTTC
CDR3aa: CASRRDAESGEQFF

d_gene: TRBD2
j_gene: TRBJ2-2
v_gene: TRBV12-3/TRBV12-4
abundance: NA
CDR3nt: TGTGCCAGCAGCTTCTTTGCGGGAGAAGTATCCGGGGAGCTGTTTTTT
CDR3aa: CASSFFAGEVSGELFF

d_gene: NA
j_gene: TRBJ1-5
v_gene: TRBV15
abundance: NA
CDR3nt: TGTGCCACCAGCGGAAAGGGTTTTAGTCAGCCCCAGCATTTT
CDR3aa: CATSGKGFSQPQHF

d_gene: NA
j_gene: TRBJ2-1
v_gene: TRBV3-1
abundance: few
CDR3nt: TGTGCCAGCAGCCAAGATAACCCCCACAATGAGCAGTTCTTC
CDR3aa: CASSQDNPHNEQFF

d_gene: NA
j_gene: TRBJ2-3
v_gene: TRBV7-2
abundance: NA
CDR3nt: TGTGCCAGCAGCCCACTAGGGCCCCCAGATACGCAGTATTTT
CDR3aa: CASSPLGPPDTQYF

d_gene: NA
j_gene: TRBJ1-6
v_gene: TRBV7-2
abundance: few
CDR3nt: TGTGCCAGCAGCTTAGTCTTCGGAACTTCACCCCTCCACTTT
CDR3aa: CASSLVFGTSPLHF

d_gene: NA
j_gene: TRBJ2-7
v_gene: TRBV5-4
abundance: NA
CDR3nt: TGTGCCAGCAGCCCTGGGCCAGGGGCCTACGAGCAGTACTTC
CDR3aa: CASSPGPGAYEQYF

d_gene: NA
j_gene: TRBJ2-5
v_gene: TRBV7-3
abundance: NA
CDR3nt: TGTGCCAGCAGCTTATCGTTCCAAGAGACCCAGTACTTC
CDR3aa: CASSLSFQETQYF

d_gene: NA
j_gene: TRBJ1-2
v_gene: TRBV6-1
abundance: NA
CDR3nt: TGTGCCAGCGGAACGACAGACCCTGATGGCTACACCTTC
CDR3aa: CASGTTDPDGYTF

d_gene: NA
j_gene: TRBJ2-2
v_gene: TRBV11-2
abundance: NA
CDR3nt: TGTGCCAGCAGCTTAGTGGCAGCCAACACCGGGGAGCTGTTTTTT
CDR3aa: CASSLVAANTGELFF

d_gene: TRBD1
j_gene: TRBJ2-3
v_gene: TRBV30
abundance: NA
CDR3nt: TGTGCCTGGGCCGGGACAGGGGGAACAGATACGCAGTATTTT
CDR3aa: CAWAGTGGTDTQYF

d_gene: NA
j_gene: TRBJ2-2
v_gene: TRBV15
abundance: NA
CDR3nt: TGTGCCACCAGCAGAGACTTTGCCGCGTTATACACCGGGGAGCTGTTTTTT
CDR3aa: CATSRDFAALYTGELFF

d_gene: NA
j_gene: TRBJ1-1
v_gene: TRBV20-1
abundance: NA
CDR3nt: TGCAGTGCTAAAGGGCTCACCACAGTGCTCAACACTGAAGCTTTCTTT
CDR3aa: CSAKGLTTVLNTEAFF

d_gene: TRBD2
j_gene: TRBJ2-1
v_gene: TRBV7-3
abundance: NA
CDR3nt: TGTGCCAGCAGCCCGGGACTAGCGGGGGGGCCGGGGGATGAGCAGTTCTTC
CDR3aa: CASSPGLAGGPGDEQFF

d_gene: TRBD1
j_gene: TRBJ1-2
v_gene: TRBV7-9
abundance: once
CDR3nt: TGTGCCAGCAGCGACTCGGGACAGCCTTTAAAGGGCTACACCTTC
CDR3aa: CASSDSGQPLKGYTF

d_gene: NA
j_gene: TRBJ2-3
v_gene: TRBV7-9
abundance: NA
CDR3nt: TGTGCCAGCAGCTTAGCGGACAGCCCTGGGGCAGATACGCAGTATTTT
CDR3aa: CASSLADSPGADTQYF

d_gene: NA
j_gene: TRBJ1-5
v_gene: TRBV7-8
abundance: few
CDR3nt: TGTGCCAGCAGCTTAGTCCCGGAGGGCAATCAGCCCCAGCATTTT
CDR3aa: CASSLVPEGNQPQHF

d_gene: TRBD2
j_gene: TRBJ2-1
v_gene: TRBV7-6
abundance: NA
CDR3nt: TGTGCCAGCAGCTTAGCGCCCTCGCGGGAGTCTATCATTATGGATGAGCAGTTCTTC
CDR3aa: CASSLAPSRESIIMDEQFF

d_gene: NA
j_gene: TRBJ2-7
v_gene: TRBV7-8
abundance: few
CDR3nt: TGTGCCAGCAGATTGGACCGCTCTAGCTACGAGCAGTACTTC
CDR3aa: CASRLDRSSYEQYF

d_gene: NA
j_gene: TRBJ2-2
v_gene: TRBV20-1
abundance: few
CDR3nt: TGCAGTGCTAGGCCGCCCTGGGTGGAGGGTCCCGGGGAGCTGTTTTTT
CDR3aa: CSARPPWVEGPGELFF

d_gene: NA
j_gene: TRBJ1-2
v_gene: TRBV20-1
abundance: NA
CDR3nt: TGCAGTGCCCCACCCAGCAGGGAAGCGTCCTATGGCTACACCTTC
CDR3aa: CSAPPSREASYGYTF

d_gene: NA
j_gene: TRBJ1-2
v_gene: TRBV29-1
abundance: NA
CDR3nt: TGCAGCGTCGCCAGGCCAGGAAGTAACTATGGCTACACCTTC
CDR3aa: CSVARPGSNYGYTF

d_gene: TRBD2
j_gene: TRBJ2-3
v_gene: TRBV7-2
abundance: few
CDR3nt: TGTGCCAGCAACCAGAGGCCCCCAGCGGGAGGGGGGACAGATACGCAGTATTTT
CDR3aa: CASNQRPPAGGGTDTQYF

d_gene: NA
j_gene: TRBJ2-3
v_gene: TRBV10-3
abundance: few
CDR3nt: TGTGCCATCAGTGAAGCAGGCACCTCAAACCTGCTAACTAGCACAGATACGCAGTATTTT
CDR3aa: CAISEAGTSNLLTSTDTQYF

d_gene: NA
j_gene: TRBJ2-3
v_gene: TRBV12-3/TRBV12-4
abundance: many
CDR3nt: TGTGCCAGCAGTTTACGGGGCGACACAGATACGCAGTATTTT
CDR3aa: CASSLRGDTDTQYF

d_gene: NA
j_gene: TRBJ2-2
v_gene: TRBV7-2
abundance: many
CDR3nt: TGTGCCAGCAGCATCGGGGGGCCGAGGACCGGGGAGCTGTTTTTT
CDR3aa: CASSIGGPRTGELFF

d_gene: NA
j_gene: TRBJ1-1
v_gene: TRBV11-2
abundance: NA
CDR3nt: TGTGCCAGCAGCTTTCCACTTACGGCGGCTTTCTTT
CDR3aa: CASSFPLTAAFF

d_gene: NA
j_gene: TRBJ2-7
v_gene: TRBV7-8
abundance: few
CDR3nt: TGTGCCAGCAGCTTCCGACTAGACCACTACGAGCAGTACTTC
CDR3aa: CASSFRLDHYEQYF

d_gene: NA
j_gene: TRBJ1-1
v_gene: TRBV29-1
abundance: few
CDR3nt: TGCAGCGTGCTAGACGCAATGAACACTGAAGCTTTCTTT
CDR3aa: CSVLDAMNTEAFF

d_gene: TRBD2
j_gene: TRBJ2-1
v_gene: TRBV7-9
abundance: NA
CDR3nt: TGTGCCAGCAGTCCTGGACTAGGGAGGGAGTTCTTC
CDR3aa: CASSPGLGREFF

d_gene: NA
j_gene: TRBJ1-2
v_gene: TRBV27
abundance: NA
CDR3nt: TGTGCCAGCAGTTCCCGTGGGGATACACACTATGGCTACACCTTC
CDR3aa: CASSSRGDTHYGYTF

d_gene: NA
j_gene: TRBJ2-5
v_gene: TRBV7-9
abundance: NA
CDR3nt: TGTGCCAGCAGCGCCTGGGACGGGCGACAAGAGACCCAGTACTTC
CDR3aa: CASSAWDGRQETQYF

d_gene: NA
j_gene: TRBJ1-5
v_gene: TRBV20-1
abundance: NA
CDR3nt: TGCAGTGCTAGAGATGGGGCATTTAGCAATCAGCCCCAGCATTTT
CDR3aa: CSARDGAFSNQPQHF

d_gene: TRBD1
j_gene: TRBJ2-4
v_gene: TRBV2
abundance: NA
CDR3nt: TGTGCCAGTCACAGGGGAGCAGGGCTCCCCGTGGCCAAAAACATTCAGTACTTC
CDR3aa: CASHRGAGLPVAKNIQYF

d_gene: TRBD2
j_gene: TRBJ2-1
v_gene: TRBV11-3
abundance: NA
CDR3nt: TGTGCCAGCAGCGGGCTAGCGGGAGATGAGCAGTTCTTC
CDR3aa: CASSGLAGDEQFF

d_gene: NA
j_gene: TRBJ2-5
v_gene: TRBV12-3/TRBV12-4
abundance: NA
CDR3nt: TGTGCCAGCAGTTTATTTCCCCGTTTCAGACGGCAGCAAAAAGGGGAGACCCAGTACTTC
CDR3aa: CASSLFPRFRRQQKGETQYF

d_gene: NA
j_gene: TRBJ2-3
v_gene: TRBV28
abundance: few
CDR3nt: TGTGCCAGCAGACCACAGGCCTTACGGGGAACAGATACGCAGTATTTT
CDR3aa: CASRPQALRGTDTQYF

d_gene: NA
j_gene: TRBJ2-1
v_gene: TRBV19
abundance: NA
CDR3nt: TGTGCCAGTAGCCAGGGAGGCAGCTCCTACAATGAGCAGTTCTTC
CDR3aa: CASSQGGSSYNEQFF

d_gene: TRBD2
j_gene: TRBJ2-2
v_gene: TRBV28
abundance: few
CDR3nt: TGTGCCAGCAGTTCGCGACTAGCGGGAGGGCCGGGCACCGGGGAGCTGTTTTTT
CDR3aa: CASSSRLAGGPGTGELFF

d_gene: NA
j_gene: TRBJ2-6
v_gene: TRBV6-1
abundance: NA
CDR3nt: TGTGCCAGCAGCCCCGGGAATTCTGGGGCCAACGTCCTGACTTTC
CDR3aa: CASSPGNSGANVLTF

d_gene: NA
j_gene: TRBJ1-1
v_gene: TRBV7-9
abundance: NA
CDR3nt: TGTGCCAGCCGCCACACTGAAGCTTTCTTT
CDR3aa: CASRHTEAFF

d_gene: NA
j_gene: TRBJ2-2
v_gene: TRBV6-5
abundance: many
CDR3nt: TGTGCCAGCAGTTACACCGAACAGGGTGCGAACACCGGGGAGCTGTTTTTT
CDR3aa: CASSYTEQGANTGELFF

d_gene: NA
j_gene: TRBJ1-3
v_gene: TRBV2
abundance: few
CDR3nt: TGTGCCAGCAGTCCAAAAGGGGGAGGAAACACCATATATTTT
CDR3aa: CASSPKGGGNTIYF

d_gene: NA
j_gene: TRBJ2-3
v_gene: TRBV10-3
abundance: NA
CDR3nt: TGTGCCATCAGTAGTGAGTGGGATACGCAGTATTTT
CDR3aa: CAISSEWDTQYF

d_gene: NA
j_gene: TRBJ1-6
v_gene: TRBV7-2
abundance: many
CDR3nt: TGTGCCAGCAGCGCACCGGGACAAGGAAATTCACCCCTCCACTTT
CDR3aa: CASSAPGQGNSPLHF

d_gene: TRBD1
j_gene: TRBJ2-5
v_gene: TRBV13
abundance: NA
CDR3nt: TGTGCCAGCAGCTCTGACCGGGACAGGGGGGAGACCCAGTACTTC
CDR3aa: CASSSDRDRGETQYF